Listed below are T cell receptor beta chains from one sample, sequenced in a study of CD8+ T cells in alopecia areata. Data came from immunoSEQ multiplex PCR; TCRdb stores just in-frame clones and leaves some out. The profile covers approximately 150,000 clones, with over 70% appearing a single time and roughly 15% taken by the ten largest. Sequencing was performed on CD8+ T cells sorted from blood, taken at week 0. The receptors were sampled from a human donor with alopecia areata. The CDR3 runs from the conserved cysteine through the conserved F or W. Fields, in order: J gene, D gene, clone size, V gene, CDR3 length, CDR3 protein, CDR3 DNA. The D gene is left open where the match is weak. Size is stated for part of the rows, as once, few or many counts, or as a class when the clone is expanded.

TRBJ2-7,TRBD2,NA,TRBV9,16,CASSVEGLGVAYEQYF,TGTGCCAGCAGCGTAGAGGGACTAGGGGTTGCCTACGAGCAGTACTTC
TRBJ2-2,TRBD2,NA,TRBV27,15,CASRSSGVLAGELFF,TGTGCCAGCAGATCTAGCGGGGTCCTCGCCGGGGAGCTGTTTTTT
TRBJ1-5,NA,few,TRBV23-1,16,CASSQSRGYSNQPQHF,TGCGCCAGCAGTCAATCGCGGGGTTATAGCAATCAGCCCCAGCATTTT
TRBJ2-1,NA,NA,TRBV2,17,CASSEGRGLPEVNEQFF,TGTGCCAGCAGTGAGGGTCGGGGGCTGCCCGAGGTCAATGAGCAGTTCTTC
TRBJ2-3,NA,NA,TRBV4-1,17,CASSQEGASGRTDTQYF,TGCGCCAGCAGCCAAGAGGGGGCTAGCGGACGCACAGATACGCAGTATTTT
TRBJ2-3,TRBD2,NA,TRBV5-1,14,CASSVGLEIDTQYF,TGCGCCAGCAGCGTGGGACTAGAGATAGATACGCAGTATTTT
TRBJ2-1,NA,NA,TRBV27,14,CASRIPGPYNEQFF,TGTGCCAGCAGGATACCGGGACCATACAATGAGCAGTTCTTC
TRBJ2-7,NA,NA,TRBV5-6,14,CASSRHTDFYEQYF,TGTGCCAGCAGCCGCCACACGGATTTCTACGAGCAGTACTTC
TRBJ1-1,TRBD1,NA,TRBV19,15,CASSAGTGGITEAFF,TGTGCCAGTAGCGCCGGGACAGGGGGGATCACTGAAGCTTTCTTT
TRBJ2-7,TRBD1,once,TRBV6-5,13,CASPGQSSYEQYF,TGTGCCAGCCCGGGACAGAGTTCCTACGAGCAGTACTTC
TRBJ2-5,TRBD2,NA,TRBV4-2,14,CASSQGQRGETQYF,TGTGCCAGCAGCCAAGGACAGCGGGGGGAGACCCAGTACTTC
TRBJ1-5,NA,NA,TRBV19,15,CASSILPGLGQPQHF,TGTGCCAGTAGTATTCTTCCGGGGCTGGGTCAGCCCCAGCATTTT
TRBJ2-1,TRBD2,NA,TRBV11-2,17,CASSLHQAGGTYNEQFF,TGTGCCAGCAGCTTACATCAGGCGGGAGGGACCTACAATGAGCAGTTCTTC
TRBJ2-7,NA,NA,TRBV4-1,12,CASSQGEYEQYF,TGCGCCAGCAGCCAAGGAGAATACGAGCAGTACTTC
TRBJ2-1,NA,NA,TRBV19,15,CASSIFHISYNEQFF,TGTGCCAGTAGTATATTTCACATTTCCTACAATGAGCAGTTCTTC
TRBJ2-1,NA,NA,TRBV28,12,CASSLRDNEQFF,TGTGCCAGCAGTTTAAGGGACAATGAGCAGTTCTTC
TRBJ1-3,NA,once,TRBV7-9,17,CASSLEVRAGSGNTIYF,TGTGCCAGCAGCTTAGAAGTTAGAGCAGGGAGTGGAAACACCATATATTTT
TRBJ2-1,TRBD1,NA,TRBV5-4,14,CASSLGGQVNEQFF,TGTGCCAGCAGCTTGGGGGGACAGGTGAATGAGCAGTTCTTC
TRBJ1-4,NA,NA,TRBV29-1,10,CSVEVGELFF,TGCAGCGTTGAGGTTGGGGAACTGTTTTTT
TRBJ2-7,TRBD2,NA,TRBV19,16,CASSMRGESSSYEQYF,TGTGCCAGTAGTATGCGGGGGGAGTCTAGCTCCTACGAGCAGTACTTC
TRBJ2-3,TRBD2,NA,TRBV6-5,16,CASSYSVLAGTDTQYF,TGTGCCAGCAGTTACTCGGTCCTAGCGGGCACAGATACGCAGTATTTT
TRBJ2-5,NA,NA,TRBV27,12,CASSFNQETQYF,TGTGCCAGCAGTTTTAACCAAGAGACCCAGTACTTC
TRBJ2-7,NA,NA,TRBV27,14,CASSFSTQAYEQYF,TGTGCCAGCAGTTTTAGTACGCAAGCCTACGAGCAGTACTTC
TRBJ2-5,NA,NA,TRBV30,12,CAWSETQETQYF,TGTGCCTGGAGCGAGACTCAAGAGACCCAGTACTTC
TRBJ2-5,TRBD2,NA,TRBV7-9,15,CASRPGLGDQETQYF,TGTGCCAGCAGACCGGGACTAGGAGACCAAGAGACCCAGTACTTC
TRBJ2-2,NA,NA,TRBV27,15,CASSLGSPGTGELFF,TGTGCCAGCAGTTTGGGGAGCCCCGGCACCGGGGAGCTGTTTTTT
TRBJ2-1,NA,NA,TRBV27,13,CASSLSSYNEQFF,TGTGCCAGCAGTTTGTCCTCCTACAATGAGCAGTTCTTC
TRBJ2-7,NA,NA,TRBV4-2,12,CASSQDGYEQYF,TGTGCCAGCAGCCAAGACGGCTACGAGCAGTACTTC
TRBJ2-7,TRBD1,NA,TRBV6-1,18,CASSEARSPRQGNYEQYF,TGTGCCAGCAGTGAAGCGCGGTCTCCCCGACAGGGGAACTACGAGCAGTACTTC
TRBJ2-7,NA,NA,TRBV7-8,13,CASSLSEVHEQYF,TGTGCCAGCAGCTTATCTGAAGTCCACGAGCAGTACTTC
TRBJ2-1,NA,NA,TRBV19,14,CASSMDSTYNEQFF,TGTGCCAGTAGTATGGACAGTACCTACAATGAGCAGTTCTTC
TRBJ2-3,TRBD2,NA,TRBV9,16,CASSVAGLAGSDTQYF,TGTGCCAGCAGCGTAGCTGGACTAGCGGGTTCAGATACGCAGTATTTT
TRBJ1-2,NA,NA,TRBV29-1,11,CSTDWTHGYTF,TGCAGCACGGACTGGACTCACGGCTACACCTTC
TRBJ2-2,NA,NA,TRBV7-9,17,CASSDSPLTGNTGELFF,TGTGCCAGCAGCGACAGCCCCCTGACAGGCAACACCGGGGAGCTGTTTTTT
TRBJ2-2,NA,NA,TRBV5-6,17,CASRPWLRDGNTGELFF,TGTGCCAGCAGGCCATGGCTCCGGGACGGGAACACCGGGGAGCTGTTTTTT
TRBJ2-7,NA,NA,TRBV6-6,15,CASSYGVSGNYEQYF,TGTGCCAGCAGTTACGGGGTGTCAGGGAACTACGAGCAGTACTTC
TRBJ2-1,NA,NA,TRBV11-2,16,CASSLGRDGSYNEQFF,TGTGCCAGCAGCCTGGGCCGGGACGGCTCCTACAATGAGCAGTTCTTC
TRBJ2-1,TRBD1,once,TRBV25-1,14,CASSESAGGYEQFF,TGTGCCAGCAGTGAATCTGCAGGGGGCTATGAGCAGTTCTTC
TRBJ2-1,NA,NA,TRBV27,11,CASTRGDEQFF,TGTGCCAGCACACGGGGAGATGAGCAGTTCTTC
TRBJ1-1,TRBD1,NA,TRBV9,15,CASSVDPGGNTEAFF,TGTGCCAGCAGCGTAGACCCAGGGGGGAACACTGAAGCTTTCTTT
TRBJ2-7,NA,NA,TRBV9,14,CASSVAGASYEQYF,TGTGCCAGCAGCGTAGCCGGGGCCTCCTACGAGCAGTACTTC
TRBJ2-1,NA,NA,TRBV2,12,CASSGLDDEQFF,TGTGCCAGCAGTGGACTAGACGATGAGCAGTTCTTC
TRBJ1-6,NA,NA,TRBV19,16,CASAERPGAYNSPLHF,TGTGCCAGTGCGGAACGGCCGGGAGCCTATAATTCACCCCTCCACTTT
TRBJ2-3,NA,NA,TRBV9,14,CASSVDGGGDTQYF,TGTGCCAGCAGCGTAGATGGAGGAGGGGATACGCAGTATTTT
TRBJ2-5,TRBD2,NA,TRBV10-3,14,CAISESGGLETQYF,TGTGCCATCAGTGAGTCGGGAGGGTTAGAGACCCAGTACTTC
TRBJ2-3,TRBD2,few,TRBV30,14,CAWSPKLAIDTQYF,TGTGCCTGGAGTCCGAAACTAGCGATAGATACGCAGTATTTT
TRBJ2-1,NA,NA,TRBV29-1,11,CSVEPGYEQFF,TGCAGCGTTGAGCCAGGGTATGAGCAGTTCTTC
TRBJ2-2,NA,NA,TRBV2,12,CASTVAAGELFF,TGTGCCAGCACCGTAGCGGCCGGGGAGCTGTTTTTT
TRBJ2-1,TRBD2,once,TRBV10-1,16,CASSESLAGGINEQFF,TGCGCCAGCAGTGAGTCACTAGCGGGAGGCATCAATGAGCAGTTCTTC
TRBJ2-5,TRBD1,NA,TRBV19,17,CASSTAVGTGARETQYF,TGTGCCAGTAGTACCGCGGTAGGGACAGGGGCTCGAGAGACCCAGTACTTC
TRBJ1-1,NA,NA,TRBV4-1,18,CASSLLGSGPPGGTEAFF,TGCGCCAGCAGCCTCCTTGGGTCAGGGCCACCCGGGGGGACTGAAGCTTTCTTT
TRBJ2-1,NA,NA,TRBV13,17,CASSPFTGLAPSNEQFF,TGTGCCAGCAGCCCCTTTACTGGGCTAGCGCCGAGTAATGAGCAGTTCTTC
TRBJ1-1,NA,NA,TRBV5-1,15,CASSLEQGMNTEAFF,TGCGCCAGCAGCTTGGAGCAGGGAATGAACACTGAAGCTTTCTTT